The subject of this entry is one T cell receptor beta chain. The antigen is not known. A read error may explain this, as a much larger clone is one base away. The data were obtained in a study of T cell repertoires in cytomegalovirus infection. For the study at large: CMV infection together with matching HLA type was indicated by public TCR beta signatures. Whole-study findings and limits: There were HLA-C-restricted CMV-specific TCR beta clonotypes dominating the ex vivo response.

In TCRdb, the reads were re-called with MiXCR into one record per CDR3 protein. The data show 200,000 to 300,000 distinct CDR3 sequences, approximately 13% seen once. Deletions cut 1 base from V and 0 bases from J, with 16 bases between. The CDR3 is made up of 18 amino acids. Germline-derived CDR1 and CDR2 are SGHVS and FQNEAQ. The sequence derives from a human donor in good health (CMV status not recorded). Some clones in this sample may be carry-over from other donors' samples. The chain recombines TRBV7-8 with TRBJ1-5, with D uncertain. The specimen was PBMCs. This CDR3 is CASSLEAVTAYSNQPQHF. The DNA of the CDR3 is TGTGCCAGCAGCTTAGAAGCGGTGACGGCTTATAGCAATCAGCCCCAGCATTTT.